This TCR beta chain was identified in a study of blood T cell repertoires in COVID-19. At the level of the study: Italy, Spain and the United States were the sources of the convalescent and acute COVID-19 samples. T cells, B-cell-depleted T cells, or PBMCs supplied cDNA or gDNA.

The CDR3 spans 15 residues. From germline, CDR1 is SNHLY and CDR2 FYNNEI. V lost 6 bases and J lost 0; bases outside the gene matches: 5. In the authors' workflow: Cell counts per sample came from amplifying reference gene primers. Only in-frame clones appear in the TCRdb table, and some are missing; sequencing was by immunoSEQ multiplex PCR. V and J calls and clone size come straight from that table; D and trimming were deduced from the DNA. The table has a few hundred thousand clones, approximately 91% seen once. This clone was counted between two and nine times. The chain uses TRBV2 and TRBJ1-3; 7 positions agree with TRBD1. The sample comprised peripheral blood. This TCR was recovered from a human donor in a cohort sampled during active COVID-19. The CDR3 nucleotides are TGTGCCAGCAGGGAGGGGACAGCCTCTGGAAACACCATATATTTT. It specifies CASREGTASGNTIYF.